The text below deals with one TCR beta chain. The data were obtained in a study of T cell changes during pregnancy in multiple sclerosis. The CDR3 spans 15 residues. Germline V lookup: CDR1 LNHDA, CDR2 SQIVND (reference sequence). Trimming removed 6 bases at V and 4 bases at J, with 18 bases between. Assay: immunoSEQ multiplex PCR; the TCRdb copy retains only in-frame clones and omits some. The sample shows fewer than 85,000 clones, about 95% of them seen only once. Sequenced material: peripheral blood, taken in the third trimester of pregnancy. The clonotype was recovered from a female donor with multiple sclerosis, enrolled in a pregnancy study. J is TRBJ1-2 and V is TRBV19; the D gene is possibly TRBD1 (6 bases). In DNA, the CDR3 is TGTGCCAGTAGCAGCAATCCCAGGGGCGGCTATGGCTACACCTTC. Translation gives CASSSNPRGGYGYTF. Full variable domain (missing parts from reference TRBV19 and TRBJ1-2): DGGITQSPKYLFRKEGQNVTLSCEQNLNHDAMYWYRQDPGQGLRLIYYSQIVNDFQKGDIAEGYSVSREKKESFPLTVTSAQKNPTAFYLCASSSNPRGGYGYTFGSGTRLTVV.